The entry below gives a single TCR beta chain sequence along with its context. Antigen: not known. With a duration under 3 months, ophthalmopathy in the donors showed moderate-to-severe activity, CAS ≥3 and NOSPECS ≥4. This entry is derived from a study of Graves' ophthalmopathy and Graves' hyperthyroidism. Findings and caveats of the study: Classification of ophthalmopathy versus stable hyperthyroidism by a 13-signature model yielded around 90% sensitivity and about 81% specificity. Detected in blood as well were most expanded thyroid clonotypes with frequency above 0.001.

RNA transcripts were the source from which TCR beta CDR3 regions were amplified. RT-PCR in the first round used HTBI primers; a second-round multiplex PCR followed. MiXCR was run by TCRdb on the multiplex PCR reads, yielding one entry per CDR3 protein. The sample carries approximately 700,000 distinct CDR3 sequences, roughly 41% recorded once. The CDR3 runs 14 residues. Per germline, CDR1 MGHDK and CDR2 SYGVNS. This clonotype was obtained from an adult man with Graves' ophthalmopathy. The chain employs TRBV25-1 and TRBJ1-6, with 7 nucleotides matching TRBD1. The sequenced sample was peripheral blood. CDR3 sequence: CARQGASYNSPLHF. The DNA of the CDR3 is TGTGCTAGACAGGGAGCGTCCTATAATTCACCCCTCCACTTT.